The 2 T cell receptor beta chains below all came from one sample that was sequenced in a study of blood T cell repertoires in COVID-19. Libraries were prepared by immunoSEQ multiplex PCR; TCRdb keeps only in-frame clonotypes and omits some of them. The repertoire has about 78,000 clones, approximately 80% of them found once; the top ten carry 4.5% to 7%. The sample taken for sequencing was peripheral blood. All receptors derive from a man aged 60-69 years with active or convalescent COVID-19.

This chain links TRBV2 with TRBJ1-2; TRBD1 agrees at 7 bases. The J segment lost 5 bases and the V segment lost 3 bases, leaving 6 bases of the junction unmatched. The CDR3 extends over 14 amino acids. CDR1 is SNHLY and CDR2 is FYNNEI in the germline V gene. CDR3 in amino acids: CASSDRQGGYGYTF. CDR3 nucleotides: TGTGCCAGCAGTGACAGACAGGGCGGGTATGGCTACACCTTC.

The J gene is TRBJ2-3, the V gene TRBV5-1; D possibly corresponds to TRBD2 (5 bases). CDR1 and CDR2 (germline): SGHRS, YFSETQ. V lost 2 bases and J lost 2, with 18 bases in between. This CDR3 spans 17 amino acids. CDR3 in DNA: TGCGCCAGCAGCTTAGAGGGTCGGCCTTACACCACAGATACGCAGTATTTT. This codes for CASSLEGRPYTTDTQYF. Full variable domain (outside the CDR3, taken from reference TRBV5-1 and TRBJ2-3): KAGVTQTPRYLIKTRGQQVTLSCSPISGHRSVSWYQQTPGQGLQFLFEYFSETQRNKGNFPGRFSGRQFSNSRSEMNVSTLELGDSALYLCASSLEGRPYTTDTQYFGPGTRLTVL.